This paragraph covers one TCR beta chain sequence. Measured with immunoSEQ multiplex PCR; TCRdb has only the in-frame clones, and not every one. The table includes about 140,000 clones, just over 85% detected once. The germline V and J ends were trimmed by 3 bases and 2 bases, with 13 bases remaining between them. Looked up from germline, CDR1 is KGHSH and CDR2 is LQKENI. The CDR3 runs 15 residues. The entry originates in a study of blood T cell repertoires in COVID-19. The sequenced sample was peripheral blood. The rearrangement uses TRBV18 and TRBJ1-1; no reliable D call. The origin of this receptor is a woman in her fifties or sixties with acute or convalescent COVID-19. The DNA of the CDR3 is TGTGCCAGCTCACCGGGCCTTGTGAGAAACACTGAAGCTTTCTTT. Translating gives CASSPGLVRNTEAFF.